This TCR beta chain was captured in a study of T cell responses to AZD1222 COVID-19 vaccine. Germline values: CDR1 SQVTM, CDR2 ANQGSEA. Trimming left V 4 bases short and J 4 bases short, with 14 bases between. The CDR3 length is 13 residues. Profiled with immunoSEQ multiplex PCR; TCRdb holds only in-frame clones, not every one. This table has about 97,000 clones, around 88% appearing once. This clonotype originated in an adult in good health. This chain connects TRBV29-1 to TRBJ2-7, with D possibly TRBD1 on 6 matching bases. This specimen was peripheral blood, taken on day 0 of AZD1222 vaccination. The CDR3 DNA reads TGCAGCGTTGTTGGACAGCCACTATACGAGCAGTACTTC. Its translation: CSVVGQPLYEQYF.